This T cell receptor beta chain was sequenced for a study of vaccination effects on CD4 cells after COVID-19. This clone has just one count. Its antigen is undetermined. The study, taken as a whole, reports: Among infection- and vaccine-induced clones, marked clonal contraction occurred late after vaccination. From healthy vaccinees, only 1 of 255 vaccine-induced clones also reacted to common cold coronaviruses.

The repertoire was sequenced with immunoSEQ multiplex PCR; TCRdb's copy has only in-frame clones and lacks some. The sample includes about 41,000 clones, around three quarters of them seen just once. Sequencing was preceded by expansion of antigen-specific CD4+ T cells with viral peptide pools in the ViraFEST assay. It was after approximately 11 days of culture that CD4+ T cells were isolated. No vaccinee had earlier SARS-CoV-2 infection, and nucleocapsid antibodies were negative. Some 2.1 million PBMC per well received approximately 9.4 IU/ml IL-2 and 8 to 10 ug/ml peptides in culture. Half the medium was replaced with IL-2 medium on days 3 and 7. CDR3 length equals 16 residues. Germline CDR1 is SEHNR and CDR2 is FQNEAQ (reference sequence). Trimming left V 1 base short and J 0 bases short, with 12 bases between.

This rearrangement joins TRBV7-9 to TRBJ2-5; TRBD2 might be the D (6 bases). The sequence was collected from a human donor who received a COVID-19 vaccine. The sequencing here drew on CD4+ T cells from PBMCs cultured with HCoV-NL63 spike peptides, taken before COVID-19 vaccination. The CDR3 is CASSLGLGGYQETQYF. DNA for the CDR3: TGTGCCAGCAGCTTAGGTCTGGGGGGTTACCAAGAGACCCAGTACTTC.